This T cell receptor beta chain was found in a study of blood T cell repertoires in COVID-19 (TCRdb year 2020). Turning to the overall study: The collaborator samples originated in the United States, Italy and Spain and spanned the acute and convalescent phases of COVID-19. The material from the prospective study consisted of cDNA or gDNA derived from T cells, B-cell-depleted T cells, or PBMCs. Deeply sampled blood TCRbeta repertoires from subjects exposed to, actively infected with, or recovered from COVID-19 were included in the dataset. The repertoires were made available in a free public database intended to serve as a resource for research on the immune response to SARS-CoV-2. The samples were drawn from the first 160 participants of the ongoing ImmuneRACE study and from 1,254 subjects provided by 6 global collaborators. A de-identified subject ID, COVID-19 status, age in years and sex were almost always included in the sample metadata. Where HLA class I and class II types were available, the types were taken from metadata supplied by the sample provider, not from assay-based typing.

Notes on this clone: Its antigen remains unidentified. Qualities for individual bases were not recorded, and no much larger clone is one base off.

The collaborating institutions used their own protocols to collect whole blood in K2EDTA tubes. Collaborator samples were shipped for TCRbeta analysis as frozen whole blood, isolated PBMCs, or DNA extracted from either sample type. TCRbeta CDR3 regions were amplified from genomic DNA using the immunoSEQ Assay, a bias-controlled multiplex PCR. Per the authors' processing: Within the assay, amplification of reference gene primers was used to estimate how many nucleated cells each sample contained. To quantify the absolute abundance of each unique TCRbeta CDR3 rearrangement, sequence reads were collapsed and filtered. For each sample, productive Simpson clonality was calculated by taking the square root of Simpson's diversity index across productive rearrangements. TCRdb's version of the immuneACCESS table is confined to in-frame rearrangements and falls short of the full clone set. An unresolved V gene accounts for under half of the shortfall where checked; the remainder is of unknown origin. The V and J calls and clone size are taken from that table; D and trimming were inferred from the DNA. Counted in this sample were hundreds of thousands of clones; 88% of them appeared once. The biggest ten clones account for around 0.7% of the sample.

From V the trimming removes 5 bases and from J it removes 3 bases, while the gene matches leave 12 bases of the junction unaccounted for. CDR1 LNHDA and CDR2 SQIVND were looked up in the germline V gene (reference sequence). Measured from the cysteine to the phenylalanine, the CDR3 is 16 residues long. Here the CDR3 DNA is all that survives: 48 bases in frame from base 1. Overall results and qualifications from the work: How much clinical and demographic metadata was included differed by source and by participant, and the metadata was provided uncurated.

The origin of this receptor is a human donor in a cohort sampled during active COVID-19. Recombination joined TRBV19 with TRBJ2-7; 8 middle bases align to TRBD2. Sample: peripheral blood. The CDR3 loop reads CASSARGGSGDYEQYF. The sequence in DNA is TGTGCCAGTAGTGCCCGGGGGGGCTCGGGGGACTACGAGCAGTACTTC.